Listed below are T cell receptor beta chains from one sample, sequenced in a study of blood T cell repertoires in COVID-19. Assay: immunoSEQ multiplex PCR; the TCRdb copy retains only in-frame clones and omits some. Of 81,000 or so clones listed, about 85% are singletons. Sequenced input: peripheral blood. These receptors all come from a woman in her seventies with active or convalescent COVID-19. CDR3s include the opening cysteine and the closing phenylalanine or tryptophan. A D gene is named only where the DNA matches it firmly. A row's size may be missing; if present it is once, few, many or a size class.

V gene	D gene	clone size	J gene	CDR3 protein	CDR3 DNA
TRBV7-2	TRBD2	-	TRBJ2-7	CASSLLAGRLYEQYF	TGTGCCAGCAGCTTACTAGCGGGGCGCCTCTACGAGCAGTACTTC
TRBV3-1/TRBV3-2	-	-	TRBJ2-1	CASSPRPGIVLSHEQFF	TGTGCCAGCAGCCCCCGGCCAGGGATAGTCCTCTCCCATGAGCAGTTCTTC
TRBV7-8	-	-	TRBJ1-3	CASSLGSLNTIYF	TGTGCCAGCAGCTTAGGGAGTTTGAACACCATATATTTT
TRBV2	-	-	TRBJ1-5	CASSKNQGYQPQHF	TGTGCCAGCAGTAAAAATCAGGGTTATCAGCCCCAGCATTTT
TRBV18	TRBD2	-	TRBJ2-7	CASSAGTSYEQYF	TGTGCCAGCTCAGCCGGGACTAGCTACGAGCAGTACTTC
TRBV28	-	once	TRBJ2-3	CASSSPGGANTDTQYF	TGTGCCAGCTCCAGCCCTGGGGGGGCCAACACAGATACGCAGTATTTT
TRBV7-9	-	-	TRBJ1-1	CASSIGEGVTEAFF	TGTGCCAGCAGCATTGGTGAGGGAGTAACTGAAGCTTTCTTT
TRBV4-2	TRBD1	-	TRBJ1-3	CASSQDQAVGRGVSGNTIYF	TGTGCCAGCAGCCAAGATCAAGCGGTTGGCAGGGGGGTTTCTGGAAACACCATATATTTT
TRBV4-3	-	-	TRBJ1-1	CASSQDSRGAVGAFF	TGCGCCAGCAGCCAAGATAGCCGGGGGGCCGTTGGGGCTTTCTTT
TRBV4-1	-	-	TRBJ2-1	CASGWANEQFF	TGCGCCAGCGGGTGGGCCAATGAGCAGTTCTTC
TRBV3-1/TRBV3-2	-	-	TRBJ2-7	CASSSWGRTYEQYF	TGTGCCAGCAGCTCCTGGGGGCGAACCTACGAGCAGTACTTC
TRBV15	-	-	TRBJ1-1	CATSRDSQGTEAFF	TGTGCCACCAGCAGAGATTCACAGGGCACTGAAGCTTTCTTT
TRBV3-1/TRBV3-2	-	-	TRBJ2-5	CASSQVEGGLRETQYF	TGTGCCAGCAGCCAAGTAGAGGGGGGGCTAAGAGAGACCCAGTACTTC
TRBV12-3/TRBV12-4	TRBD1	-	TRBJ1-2	CASSASGGPGYTF	TGTGCCAGCAGTGCCTCAGGGGGTCCTGGCTACACCTTC
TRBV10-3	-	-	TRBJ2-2	CAISESADSGELFF	TGTGCCATCAGTGAGTCAGCCGACTCCGGGGAGCTGTTTTTT
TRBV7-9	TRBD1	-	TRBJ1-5	CASSFGTGNSNQPQHF	TGTGCCAGCAGCTTCGGGACAGGGAATAGCAATCAGCCCCAGCATTTT
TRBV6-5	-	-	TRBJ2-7	CASSYSRGPYEQYF	TGTGCCAGCAGTTACTCGCGGGGACCCTACGAGCAGTACTTC
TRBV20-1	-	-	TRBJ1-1	CSARNTEAFF	TGCAGTGCGCGGAACACTGAAGCTTTCTTT
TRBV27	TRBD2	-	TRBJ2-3	CASRIGLAGDTDTQYF	TGTGCCAGCAGAATCGGACTAGCGGGGGACACAGATACGCAGTATTTT
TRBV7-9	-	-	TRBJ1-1	CASSFTGNTEAFF	TGTGCCAGCAGTTTTACAGGGAACACTGAAGCTTTCTTT
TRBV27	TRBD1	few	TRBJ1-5	CASSQGTGGGEGPQHF	TGTGCCAGCAGTCAGGGGACAGGGGGCGGGGAAGGGCCCCAGCATTTT
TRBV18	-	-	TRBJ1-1	CASSPLAGVTEAFF	TGTGCCAGCTCACCACTCGCAGGGGTCACTGAAGCTTTCTTT
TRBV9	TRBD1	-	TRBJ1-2	CASSGSLDRGETF	TGTGCCAGCAGCGGATCTTTAGACAGGGGTGAAACCTTC
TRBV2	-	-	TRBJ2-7	CASTQRARGDEQYF	TGTGCCAGCACTCAGCGGGCGCGCGGGGACGAGCAGTACTTC
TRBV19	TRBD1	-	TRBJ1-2	CASSIGTGAYSYGYTF	TGTGCCAGTAGTATAGGGACAGGGGCATATTCCTATGGCTACACCTTC
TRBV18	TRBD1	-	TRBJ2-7	CASSPRTGRDPEQYF	TGTGCCAGCTCACCGAGGACAGGTAGGGATCCCGAGCAGTACTTC
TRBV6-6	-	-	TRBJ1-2	CASRTRTLYGYTF	TGTGCCAGCAGAACCAGAACCCTCTATGGCTACACCTTC
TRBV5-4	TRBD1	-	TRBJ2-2	CASSTRQGADGELFF	TGTGCCAGCAGCACAAGACAGGGGGCCGACGGGGAGCTGTTTTTT
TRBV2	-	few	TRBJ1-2	CASSERGLVYGYTF	TGTGCCAGCAGTGAGAGGGGGTTGGTCTATGGCTACACCTTC
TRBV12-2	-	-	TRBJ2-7	CASRLAPPYEQYF	TGTGCAAGTCGCTTAGCCCCCCCATACGAGCAGTACTTC
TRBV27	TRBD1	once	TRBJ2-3	CASARQGRTDTQYF	TGTGCCAGCGCGCGACAGGGGAGGACAGATACGCAGTATTTT
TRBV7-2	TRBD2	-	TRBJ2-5	CASSLVPSGGEETQYF	TGTGCCAGCAGCTTAGTGCCCAGCGGGGGGGAAGAGACCCAGTACTTC
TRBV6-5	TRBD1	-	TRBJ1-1	CASSYTGEDTEAFF	TGTGCCAGCAGTTACACAGGGGAGGACACTGAAGCTTTCTTT
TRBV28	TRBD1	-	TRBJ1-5	CASNKRTGINQPQHF	TGTGCCAGCAATAAGAGGACAGGGATCAATCAGCCCCAGCATTTT
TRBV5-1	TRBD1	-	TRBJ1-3	CASSLGQGSSGNTIYF	TGCGCCAGCAGCTTGGGACAGGGCTCCTCTGGAAACACCATATATTTT
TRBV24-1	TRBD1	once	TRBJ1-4	CATSDGGQGPTEKLFF	TGTGCCACCAGTGATGGCGGACAGGGGCCAACTGAAAAACTGTTTTTT
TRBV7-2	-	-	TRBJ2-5	CASSREGRGETQYF	TGTGCCAGCAGTCGTGAAGGGCGGGGTGAGACCCAGTACTTC
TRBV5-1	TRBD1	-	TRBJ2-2	CASSLSGTANTGELFF	TGCGCCAGCAGCTTGTCCGGGACAGCGAACACCGGGGAGCTGTTTTTT
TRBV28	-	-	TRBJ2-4	CASSSPKRVQYF	TGTGCCAGCAGTTCACCTAAAAGAGTTCAGTACTTC
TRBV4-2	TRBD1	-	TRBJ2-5	CASSPSGQGGETQYF	TGTGCCAGCAGCCCTTCGGGACAGGGGGGAGAGACCCAGTACTTC
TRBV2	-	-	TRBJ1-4	CASMGGTNEKLFF	TGTGCCAGCATGGGGGGAACTAATGAAAAACTGTTTTTT
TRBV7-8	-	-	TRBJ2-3	CASSFGAGGPTDTQYF	TGTGCCAGCAGCTTTGGGGCAGGAGGGCCCACAGATACGCAGTATTTT
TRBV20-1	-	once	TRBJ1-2	CSARDRGGYTF	TGCAGTGCTAGAGACCGGGGTGGCTACACCTTC
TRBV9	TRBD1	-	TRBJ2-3	CASSVTTGATDTQYF	TGTGCCAGCAGCGTAACGACAGGGGCCACAGATACGCAGTATTTT
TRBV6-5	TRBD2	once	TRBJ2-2	CASQAGGNTGELFF	TGTGCCAGTCAAGCGGGGGGGAACACCGGGGAGCTGTTTTTT
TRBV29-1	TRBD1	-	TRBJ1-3	CSVTLTGVGNTIYF	TGCAGCGTTACCTTAACAGGGGTTGGAAACACCATATATTTT
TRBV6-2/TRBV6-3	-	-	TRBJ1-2	CASSYGGDANYGYTF	TGTGCCAGCAGTTACGGCGGGGATGCTAACTATGGCTACACCTTC
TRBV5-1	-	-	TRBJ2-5	CASSLIADQETQYF	TGCGCCAGCAGCTTGATAGCGGACCAAGAGACCCAGTACTTC
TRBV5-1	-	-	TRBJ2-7	CASSLGQSYEQYF	TGCGCCAGCAGCTTGGGGCAGTCCTACGAGCAGTACTTC